What follows describes a single T cell receptor (beta chain). Its antigen is as yet unknown. The germline gene is not matched at one end of the junction; a read error may be the cause. Then a second PCR, running about 7 to 11 cycles, was carried out with a sample-barcoded 5' primer and a J-beta primer mix. A minimum of 3 million CDR3-containing paired-end reads was obtained for each sample. TCRdb called the 5' RACE reads again in MiXCR, with one record for every CDR3 protein. The sample holds 1.8 million or so distinct CDR3 sequences, approximately 39% seen once. The sample is drawn from a study of blood T cells in healthy people across ages. Study-wide results and caveats: Greater diversity and more naive CD4+ cells were seen in long-lived donors than in aged donors.

Isolating PBMCs gave at least 6.5 million of these cells per sample. This TCR derives from a human donor in good health. Sequencing was done on a sample of blood.

CDR3 nucleotides: TGTGCCAGCAGTACCGCAGCCGACTACAATGAGCAATACTTC. Protein product: CASSTAADYNEQYF. The chain employs TRBV6-4 and TRBJ2-1, with a tentative D call TRBD2 (5 bases). CDR3 length: 14 residues. CDR1 is MRHNA and CDR2 is SNTAGT in the germline V gene.